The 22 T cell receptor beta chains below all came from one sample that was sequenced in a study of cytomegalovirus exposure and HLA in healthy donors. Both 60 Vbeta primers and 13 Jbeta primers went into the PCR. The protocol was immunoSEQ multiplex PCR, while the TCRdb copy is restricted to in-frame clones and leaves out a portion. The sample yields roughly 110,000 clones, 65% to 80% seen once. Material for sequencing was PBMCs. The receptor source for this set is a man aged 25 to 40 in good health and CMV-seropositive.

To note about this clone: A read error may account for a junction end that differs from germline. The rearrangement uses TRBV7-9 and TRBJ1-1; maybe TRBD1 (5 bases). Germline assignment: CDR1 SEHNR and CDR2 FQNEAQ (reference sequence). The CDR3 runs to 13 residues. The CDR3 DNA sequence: TGTTCCAGCAGCCCCGTGGGGGGCACTGAAGCTTTCTTT. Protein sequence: CSSSPVGGTEAFF. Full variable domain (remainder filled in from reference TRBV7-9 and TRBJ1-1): DTGVSQNPRHKITKRGQNVTFRCDPISEHNRLYWYRQTLGQGPEFLTYFQNEAQLEKSRLLSDRFSAERPKGSFSTLEIQRTEQGDSAMYLCSSSPVGGTEAFFGQGTRLTVV.

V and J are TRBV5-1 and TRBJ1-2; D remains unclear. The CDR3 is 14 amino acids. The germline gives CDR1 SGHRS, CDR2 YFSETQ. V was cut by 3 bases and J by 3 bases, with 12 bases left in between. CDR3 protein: CASSYLAGDYGYTF. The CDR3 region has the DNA TGCGCCAGCAGCTACCTTGCCGGGGACTATGGCTACACCTTC. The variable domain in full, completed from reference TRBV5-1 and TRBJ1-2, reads KAGVTQTPRYLIKTRGQQVTLSCSPISGHRSVSWYQQTPGQGLQFLFEYFSETQRNKGNFPGRFSGRQFSNSRSEMNVSTLELGDSALYLCASSYLAGDYGYTFGSGTRLTVV.

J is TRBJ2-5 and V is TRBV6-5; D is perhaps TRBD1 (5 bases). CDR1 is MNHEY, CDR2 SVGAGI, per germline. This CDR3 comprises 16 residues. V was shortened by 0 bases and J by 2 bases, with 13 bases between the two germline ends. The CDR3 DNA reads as TGTGCCAGCAGTTACTCAGGGGAAAAAGCGCAAGAGACCCAGTACTTC. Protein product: CASSYSGEKAQETQYF.

CDR3 sequence (DNA): TGTGCCAGCAGCTTAGTACAGGGAAACACCATATATTTT. Protein product: CASSLVQGNTIYF. This chain joins TRBV11-2 and TRBJ1-3; D gene unclear. This CDR3 region has 13 residues. The germline V gene has CDR1 SGHAT and CDR2 FQNNGV. V was clipped by 1 base and J by 4 bases, with 5 bases between them.

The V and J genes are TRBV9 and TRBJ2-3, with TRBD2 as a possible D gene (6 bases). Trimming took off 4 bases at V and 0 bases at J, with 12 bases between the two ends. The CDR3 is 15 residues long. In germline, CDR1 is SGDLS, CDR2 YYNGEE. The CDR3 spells CASSPGGSSTDTQYF. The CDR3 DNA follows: TGTGCCAGCAGCCCCGGGGGTTCTAGCACAGATACGCAGTATTTT.

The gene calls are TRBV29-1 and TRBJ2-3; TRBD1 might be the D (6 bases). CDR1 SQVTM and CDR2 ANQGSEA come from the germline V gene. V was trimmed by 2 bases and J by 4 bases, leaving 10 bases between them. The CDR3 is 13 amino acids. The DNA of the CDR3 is TGCAGCGTTGAAAGACAGGAGGCAGATACGCAGTATTTT. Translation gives CSVERQEADTQYF.

This CDR3 is CSVKGQGNSPLHF. As DNA, the CDR3 is TGCAGCGTTAAGGGACAGGGGAATTCACCCCTCCACTTT. J is TRBJ1-6 and V is TRBV29-1; the match to TRBD1 covers 10 bases. The germline V gene encodes CDR1 SQVTM and CDR2 ANQGSEA. V shed 5 bases and J 7 bases; nucleotides not matched to a gene: 2. The CDR3 is 13 residues long.

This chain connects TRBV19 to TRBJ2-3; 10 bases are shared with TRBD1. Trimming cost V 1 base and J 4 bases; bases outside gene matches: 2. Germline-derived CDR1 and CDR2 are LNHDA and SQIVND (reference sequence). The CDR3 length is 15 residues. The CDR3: CASSIGGTGADTQYF. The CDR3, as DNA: TGTGCCAGTAGTATAGGAGGGACAGGGGCAGATACGCAGTATTTT.

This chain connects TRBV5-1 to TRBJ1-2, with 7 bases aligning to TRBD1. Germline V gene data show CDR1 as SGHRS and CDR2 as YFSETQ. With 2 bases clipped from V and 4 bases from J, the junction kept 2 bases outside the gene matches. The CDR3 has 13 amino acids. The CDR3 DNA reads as TGCGCCAGCAGCTTAGACAGGGTCTATGGCTACACCTTC. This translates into CASSLDRVYGYTF.

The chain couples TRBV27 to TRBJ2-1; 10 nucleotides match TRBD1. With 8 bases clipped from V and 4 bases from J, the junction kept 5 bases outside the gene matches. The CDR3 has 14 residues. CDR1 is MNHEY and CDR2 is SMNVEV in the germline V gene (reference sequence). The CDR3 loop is CASRGTGAYNEQFF. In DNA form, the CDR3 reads TGTGCCAGCCGGGGGACAGGGGCTTACAATGAGCAGTTCTTC.

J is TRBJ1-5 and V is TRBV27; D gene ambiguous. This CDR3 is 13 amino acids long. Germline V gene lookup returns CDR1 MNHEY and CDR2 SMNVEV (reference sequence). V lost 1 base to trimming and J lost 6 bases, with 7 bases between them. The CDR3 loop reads CASSLFGSQPQHF. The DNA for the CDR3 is TGTGCCAGCAGTTTATTTGGGAGTCAGCCCCAGCATTTT.

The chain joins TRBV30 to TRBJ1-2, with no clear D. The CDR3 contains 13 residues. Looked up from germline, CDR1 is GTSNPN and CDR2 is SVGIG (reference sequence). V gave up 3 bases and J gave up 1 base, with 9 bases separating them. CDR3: CAWSLGLNYGYTF. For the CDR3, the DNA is TGTGCCTGGAGCCTAGGCCTTAACTATGGCTACACCTTC.

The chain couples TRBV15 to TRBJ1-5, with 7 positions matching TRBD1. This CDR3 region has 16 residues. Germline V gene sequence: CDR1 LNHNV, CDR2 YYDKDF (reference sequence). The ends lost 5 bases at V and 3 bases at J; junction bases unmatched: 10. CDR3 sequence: CATSGAGGPLNQPQHF. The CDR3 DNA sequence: TGTGCCACCAGCGGGGCAGGGGGGCCTCTCAATCAGCCCCAGCATTTT. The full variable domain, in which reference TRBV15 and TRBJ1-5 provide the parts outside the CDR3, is DAMVIQNPRYQVTQFGKPVTLSCSQTLNHNVMYWYQQKSSQAPKLLFHYYDKDFNNEADTPDNFQSRRPNTSFCFLDIRSPGLGDTAMYLCATSGAGGPLNQPQHFGDGTRLSIL.

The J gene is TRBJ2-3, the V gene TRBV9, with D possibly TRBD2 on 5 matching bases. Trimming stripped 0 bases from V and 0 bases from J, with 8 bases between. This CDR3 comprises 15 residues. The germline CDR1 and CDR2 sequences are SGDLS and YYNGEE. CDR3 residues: CASSVESGSTDTQYF. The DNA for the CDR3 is TGTGCCAGCAGCGTAGAATCGGGGAGCACAGATACGCAGTATTTT.

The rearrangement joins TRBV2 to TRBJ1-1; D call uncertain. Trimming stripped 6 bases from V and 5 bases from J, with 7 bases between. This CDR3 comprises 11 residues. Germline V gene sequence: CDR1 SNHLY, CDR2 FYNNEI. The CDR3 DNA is TGTGCCAGCAGATTCCAAACTGAAGCTTTCTTT. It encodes CASRFQTEAFF.

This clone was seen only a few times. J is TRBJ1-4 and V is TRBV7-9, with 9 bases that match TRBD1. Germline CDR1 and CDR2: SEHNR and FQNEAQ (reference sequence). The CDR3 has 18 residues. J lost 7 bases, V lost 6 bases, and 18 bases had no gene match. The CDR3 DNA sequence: TGTGCCAGCAGACCAAGACCGGGACAGGGAGCGGATGGTGAAAAACTGTTTTTT. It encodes CASRPRPGQGADGEKLFF.

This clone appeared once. The CDR3 nucleotides read TGCGCCAGCAGCCAAGATTTCTGGAGCAAAGCGGACGGCTACACCTTC. Amino acids: CASSQDFWSKADGYTF. The chain is built from TRBV4-3 and TRBJ1-2; D ambiguous. V was shortened by 0 bases and J by 8 bases, with 19 bases between the two germline ends. The germline CDR1 and CDR2 sequences are LGHNA and YSLEER. The length of the CDR3 is 16 residues.

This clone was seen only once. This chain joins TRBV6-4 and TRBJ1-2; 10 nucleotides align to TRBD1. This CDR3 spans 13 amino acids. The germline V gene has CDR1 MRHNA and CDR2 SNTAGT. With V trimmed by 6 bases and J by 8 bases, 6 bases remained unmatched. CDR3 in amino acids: CASRPGQGRGYTF. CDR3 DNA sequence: TGTGCCAGCAGGCCGGGACAGGGGCGAGGCTACACCTTC.

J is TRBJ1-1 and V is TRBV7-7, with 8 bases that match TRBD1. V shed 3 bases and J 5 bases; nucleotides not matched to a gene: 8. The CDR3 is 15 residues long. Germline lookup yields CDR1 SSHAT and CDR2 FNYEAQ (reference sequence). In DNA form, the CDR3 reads TGTGCCAGCAGCTTGACAGGGGCCTCGGGTACTGAAGCTTTCTTT. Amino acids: CASSLTGASGTEAFF.

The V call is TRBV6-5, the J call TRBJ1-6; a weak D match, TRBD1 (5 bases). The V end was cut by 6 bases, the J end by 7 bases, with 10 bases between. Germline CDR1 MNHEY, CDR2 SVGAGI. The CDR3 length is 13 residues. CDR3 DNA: TGTGCCAGCAGCGGACACAAGAATTCACCCCTCCACTTT. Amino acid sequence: CASSGHKNSPLHF.

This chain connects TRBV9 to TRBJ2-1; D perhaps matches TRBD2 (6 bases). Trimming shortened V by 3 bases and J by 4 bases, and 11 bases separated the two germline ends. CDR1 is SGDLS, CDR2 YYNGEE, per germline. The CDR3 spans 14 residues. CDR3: CASSGGLRYNEQFF. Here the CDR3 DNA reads TGTGCCAGCAGCGGGGGACTCCGATACAATGAGCAGTTCTTC.

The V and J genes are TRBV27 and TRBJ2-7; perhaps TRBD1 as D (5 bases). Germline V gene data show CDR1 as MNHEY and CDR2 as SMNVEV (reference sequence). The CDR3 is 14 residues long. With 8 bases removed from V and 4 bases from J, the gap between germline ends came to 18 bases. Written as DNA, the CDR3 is TGTGCCAGCTCCTGGGGCAGCCGACGGTACGAGCAGTACTTC. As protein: CASSWGSRRYEQYF.